The 12 T cell receptor beta chains given below trace back to one sample, sequenced in a study of blood T cell repertoires in COVID-19. This table comes from immunoSEQ multiplex PCR, and its TCRdb copy is limited to in-frame clones, with some not included. The data contain about 130,000 clones, 90% of them singletons. Sequencing input: peripheral blood. Source of these receptors: a man in his fifties or sixties with active COVID-19.

The J gene is TRBJ2-7, the V gene TRBV2; 10 positions match TRBD2. This CDR3 comprises 14 residues. Germline CDR1 is SNHLY and CDR2 is FYNNEI. The trim removed 6 bases at V and 0 bases at J, leaving 2 bases unmatched. CDR3 residues: CASRERGGSYEQYF. In DNA form, the CDR3 reads TGTGCCAGCAGGGAGCGGGGGGGCTCCTACGAGCAGTACTTC.

The chain links TRBV19 to TRBJ1-4, with unresolved D. Germline lookup yields CDR1 LNHDA and CDR2 SQIVND (reference sequence). This CDR3 has 15 amino acids. V dropped 6 bases and J dropped 1 base, with 12 bases sitting between them. CDR3 nucleotides: TGTGCCAGTAGGCAAAGTCGGGGAACTAATGAAAAACTGTTTTTT. Amino acids: CASRQSRGTNEKLFF.

V and J are TRBV6-5 and TRBJ1-4; 7 bases fit TRBD1. CDR3 length: 16 amino acids. Per the germline V gene, CDR1 is MNHEY and CDR2 is SVGAGI. V was clipped by 1 base and J by 6 bases; unmatched bases: 8. In nucleotides, the CDR3 is TGTGCCAGCAGTTACTTGCCCGGGACAGAGGATGAAAAACTGTTTTTT. Its protein is CASSYLPGTEDEKLFF.

The rearrangement joins TRBV5-4 to TRBJ2-5; no reliable D call. V shed 0 bases and J shed 4 bases, with 10 bases lying between them. There are 14 residues in the CDR3. Germline values: CDR1 SGHNT, CDR2 YYREEE (reference sequence). The CDR3 here is CASSLGSSGETQYF. As DNA, the CDR3 is TGTGCCAGCAGCTTGGGGTCGTCCGGAGAGACCCAGTACTTC.

The V call is TRBV5-6, the J call TRBJ2-2; D possibly corresponds to TRBD1 (5 bases). In germline, CDR1 is SGHDT, CDR2 YYEEEE. V was trimmed by 3 bases and J by 6 bases, leaving 9 bases between them. This CDR3 is built from 13 residues. CDR3 amino acids: CASSWGRSGELFF. The CDR3 DNA sequence: TGTGCCAGCAGCTGGGGCCGGTCCGGGGAGCTGTTTTTT.

The J gene is TRBJ2-3, the V gene TRBV29-1; possible D gene TRBD1, 5 bases. Trimming took 3 bases from V and 1 from J, leaving 5 bases between them. Germline loops: CDR1 SQVTM, CDR2 ANQGSEA. The CDR3 covers 12 residues. Here the CDR3 reads CSVEGRTDTQYF. CDR3 coding DNA: TGCAGCGTTGAGGGGCGCACAGATACGCAGTATTTT.

The CDR3 coding sequence is TGTGCCAGCTCACTACCGGGACAGGGGGCGACTAACTATGGCTACACCTTC. Translated, it gives CASSLPGQGATNYGYTF. The chain uses TRBV18 and TRBJ1-2; 12 nucleotides agree with TRBD1. V lost 4 bases and J lost 0; bases outside the gene matches: 6. Germline assignment: CDR1 KGHSH and CDR2 LQKENI. The length of the CDR3 is 17 residues. The complete variable domain, with remaining parts taken from reference TRBV18 and TRBJ1-2, reads NAGVMQNPRHLVRRRGQEARLRCSPMKGHSHVYWYRQLPEEGLKFMVYLQKENIIDESGMPKERFSAEFPKEGPSILRIQQVVRGDSAAYFCASSLPGQGATNYGYTFGSGTRLTVV.

This clone was observed once. This rearrangement joins TRBV6-5 to TRBJ1-2; TRBD1 aligns across 7 bases. V lost 7 bases and J lost 4; bases outside the gene matches: 9. The CDR3 spans 14 residues. Germline assignment: CDR1 MNHEY and CDR2 SVGAGI. The CDR3 coding sequence is TGTGCCAGCATAATGGACAGGATTGGCTATGGCTACACCTTC. Its protein product is CASIMDRIGYGYTF.

The rearrangement links TRBV27 to TRBJ1-2; perhaps TRBD1 as D (6 bases). The CDR3 contains 13 residues. Germline V lookup: CDR1 MNHEY, CDR2 SMNVEV (reference sequence). V was clipped by 6 bases and J by 2 bases, with 10 bases between them. In DNA form, the CDR3 reads TGTGCCAGCAGAGCGGACAGCAACTATGGCTACACCTTC. It is translated as CASRADSNYGYTF.

J is TRBJ2-3 and V is TRBV3-1 (or the pseudogene TRBV3-2), with TRBD2 identical over 13 bases. The CDR3 sequence is 17 residues long. V lost 3 bases, J lost 9 bases, and 12 bases stayed unmatched. Germline CDR1 and CDR2: LGHDT and YNNKEL (reference sequence). The CDR3 loop reads CASSQDAGTSGVGTQYF. The CDR3 nucleotides are TGTGCCAGCAGCCAGGATGCCGGGACTAGCGGGGTAGGGACGCAGTATTTT.

The chain links TRBV29-1 to TRBJ2-7; TRBD1 matches at 7 bases. The CDR3 contains 11 residues. Germline CDR1 SQVTM, CDR2 ANQGSEA. The J segment lost 4 bases and the V segment lost 6 bases, leaving 3 bases of the junction unmatched. CDR3 bases: TGCAGCGTCTCGACAGGGTACGAGCAGTACGTC. Its translation is CSVSTGYEQYV.

The V call is TRBV2, the J call TRBJ2-1; 12 bases map to TRBD2. The CDR3 extends over 14 amino acids. The V gene end was trimmed by 6 bases and the J gene end by 9 bases; junction bases not matched to a gene: 6. Germline V gives CDR1 SNHLY, CDR2 FYNNEI. This CDR3 is CASRLAGGRGEQFF. The CDR3 DNA reads as TGTGCCAGCAGGCTAGCGGGAGGGAGGGGTGAGCAGTTCTTC.